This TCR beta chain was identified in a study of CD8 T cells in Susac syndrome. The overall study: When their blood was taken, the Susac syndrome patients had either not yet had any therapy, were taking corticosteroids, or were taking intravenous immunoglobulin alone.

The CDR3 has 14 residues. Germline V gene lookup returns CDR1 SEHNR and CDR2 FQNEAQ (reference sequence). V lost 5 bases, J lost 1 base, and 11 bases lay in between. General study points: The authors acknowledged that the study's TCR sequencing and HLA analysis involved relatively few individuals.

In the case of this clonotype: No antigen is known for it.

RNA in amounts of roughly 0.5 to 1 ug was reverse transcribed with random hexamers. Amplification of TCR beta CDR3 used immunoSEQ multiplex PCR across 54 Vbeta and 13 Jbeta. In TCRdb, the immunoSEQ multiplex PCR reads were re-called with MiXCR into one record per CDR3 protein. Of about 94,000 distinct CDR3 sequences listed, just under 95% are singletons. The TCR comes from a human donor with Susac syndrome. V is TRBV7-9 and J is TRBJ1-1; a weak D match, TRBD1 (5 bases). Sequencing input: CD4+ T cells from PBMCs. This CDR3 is CASSLTGANTEAFF. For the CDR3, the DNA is TGTGCCAGCAGCCTAACCGGGGCGAACACTGAAGCTTTCTTT. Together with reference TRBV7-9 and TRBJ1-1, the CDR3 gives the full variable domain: DTGVSQNPRHKITKRGQNVTFRCDPISEHNRLYWYRQTLGQGPEFLTYFQNEAQLEKSRLLSDRFSAERPKGSFSTLEIQRTEQGDSAMYLCASSLTGANTEAFFGQGTRLTVV.